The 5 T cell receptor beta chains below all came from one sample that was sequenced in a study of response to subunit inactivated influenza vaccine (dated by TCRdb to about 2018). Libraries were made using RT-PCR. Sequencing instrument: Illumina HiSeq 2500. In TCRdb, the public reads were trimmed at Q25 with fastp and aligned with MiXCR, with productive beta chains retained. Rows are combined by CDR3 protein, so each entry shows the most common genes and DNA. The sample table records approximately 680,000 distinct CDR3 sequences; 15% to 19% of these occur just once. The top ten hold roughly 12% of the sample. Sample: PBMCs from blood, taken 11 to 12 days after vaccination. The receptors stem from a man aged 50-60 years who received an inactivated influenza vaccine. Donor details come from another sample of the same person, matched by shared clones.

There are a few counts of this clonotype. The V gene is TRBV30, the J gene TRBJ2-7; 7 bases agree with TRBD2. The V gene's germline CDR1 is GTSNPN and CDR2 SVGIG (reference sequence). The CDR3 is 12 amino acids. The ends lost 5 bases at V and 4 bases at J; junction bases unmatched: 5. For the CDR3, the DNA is TGTGCCTGGGCTAGCGGAGGTTACGAGCAGTACTTC. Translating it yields CAWASGGYEQYF. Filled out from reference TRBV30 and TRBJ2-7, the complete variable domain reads SQTIHQWPATLVQPVGSPLSLECTVEGTSNPNLYWYRQAAGRGLQLLFYSVGIGQISSEVPQNLSASRPQDRQFILSSKKLLLSDSGFYLCAWASGGYEQYFGPGTRLTVT.

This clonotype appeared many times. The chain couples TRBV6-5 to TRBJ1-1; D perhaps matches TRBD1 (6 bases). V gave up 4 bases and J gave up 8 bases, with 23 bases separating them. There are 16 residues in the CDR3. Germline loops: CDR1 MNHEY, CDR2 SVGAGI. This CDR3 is CASSSGDTRGMEEAFF. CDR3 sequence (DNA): TGTGCCAGCAGTTCAGGCGACACGAGGGGGATGGAAGAAGCTTTCTTT.

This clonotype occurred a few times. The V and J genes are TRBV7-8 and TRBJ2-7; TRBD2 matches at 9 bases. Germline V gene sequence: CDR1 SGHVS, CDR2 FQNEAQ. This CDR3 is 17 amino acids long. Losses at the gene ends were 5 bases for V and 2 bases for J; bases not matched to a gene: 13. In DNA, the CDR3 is TGTGCCAGCAGCCGCGGGGGGGGTACAGGAAAGACCTACGAGCAGTACTTC. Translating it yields CASSRGGGTGKTYEQYF.

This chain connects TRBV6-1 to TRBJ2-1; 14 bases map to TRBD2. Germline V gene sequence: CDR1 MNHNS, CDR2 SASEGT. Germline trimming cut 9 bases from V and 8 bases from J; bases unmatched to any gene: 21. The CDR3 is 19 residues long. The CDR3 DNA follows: TGTGCCAGTACGGACAGGGGACTAGCGGGGGCCTCAGGACTCGATGAGCAGTTCTTC. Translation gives CASTDRGLAGASGLDEQFF.

CDR3 amino acids: CASSYSGRSYNSPLHF. DNA for the CDR3: TGTGCCAGCAGTTACTCAGGGAGGTCCTATAATTCACCCCTCCACTTT. The chain couples TRBV6-5 to TRBJ1-6; D not certain. Per germline, CDR1 MNHEY and CDR2 SVGAGI. This CDR3 has 16 residues. The V gene lost 0 bases and the J gene lost 1 base, with 7 bases spanning the gap.